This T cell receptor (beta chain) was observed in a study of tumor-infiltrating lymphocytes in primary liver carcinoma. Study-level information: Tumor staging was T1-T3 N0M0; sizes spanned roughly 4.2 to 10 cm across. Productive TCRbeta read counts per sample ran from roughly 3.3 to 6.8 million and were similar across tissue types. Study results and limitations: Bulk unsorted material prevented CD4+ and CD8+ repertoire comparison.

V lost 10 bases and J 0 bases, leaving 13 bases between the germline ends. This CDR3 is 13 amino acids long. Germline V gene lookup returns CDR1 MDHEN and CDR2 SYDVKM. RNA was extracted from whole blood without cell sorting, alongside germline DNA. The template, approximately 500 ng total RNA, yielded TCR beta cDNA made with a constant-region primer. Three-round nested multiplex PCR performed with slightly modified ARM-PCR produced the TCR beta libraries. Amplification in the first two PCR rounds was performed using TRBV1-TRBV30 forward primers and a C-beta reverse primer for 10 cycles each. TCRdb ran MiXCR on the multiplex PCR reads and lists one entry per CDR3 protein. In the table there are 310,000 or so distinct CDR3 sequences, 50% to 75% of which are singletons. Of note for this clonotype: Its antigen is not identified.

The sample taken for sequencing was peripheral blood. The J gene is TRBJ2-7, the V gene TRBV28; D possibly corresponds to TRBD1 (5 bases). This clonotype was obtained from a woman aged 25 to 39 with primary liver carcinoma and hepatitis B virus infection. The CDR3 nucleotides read TGTGCCATCGAAACGACAGCCTCCTACGAGCAGTACTTC. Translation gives CAIETTASYEQYF.